Below, 16 T cell receptor beta chains from the same sample are listed, as sequenced in a study of response to subunit inactivated influenza vaccine (dated by TCRdb to 2017 to 2018). The library was prepared using RT-PCR. For sequencing, an Illumina HiSeq 2500 was employed. TCRdb trimmed the raw reads at Q25, called clones with MiXCR and kept productive beta chains. Merged by CDR3 protein, the rows form single entries marked with the most common genes and DNA. The sample contains 280,000 or so distinct CDR3 sequences, 21% of them found a single time. 10% to 13% of the sample is held by the ten biggest clonotypes. Sequencing was performed on PBMCs from blood, taken 21 months after vaccination. Receptors originate from a man between 50 and 75 years old who received an inactivated influenza vaccine. Donor details come from another sample of the same person, matched by shared clones.

J is TRBJ1-2 and V is TRBV6-2 or TRBV6-3; D uncertain. The V end lost 4 bases, the J end lost 2 bases, and 17 bases lay between the germline ends. CDR3 size: 16 residues. Per the germline V gene, CDR1 is MNHEY and CDR2 is SVGEGT. The DNA for the CDR3 is TGTGCCAGCAGTTTCTGGAGATCCGGGAGAAACTATGGCTACACCTTC. As protein: CASSFWRSGRNYGYTF.

This chain joins TRBV21-1 and TRBJ1-2; the table gives TRBD1 as D, unverified against the DNA. TRBV21-1 constitutes a pseudogene. This CDR3 has 16 residues. The CDR3 region is CASSIKRGQRLMEFTF. The DNA of the CDR3 is TGTGCCAGCAGCATAAAAAGGGGACAGCGTTTAATGGAGTTCACCTTC.

This chain joins TRBV6-5 and TRBJ2-7; TRBD2 agrees at 12 bases. This CDR3 is built from 16 residues. CDR1 MNHEY and CDR2 SVGAGI come from the germline V gene. Unmatched junction bases numbered 8, after V lost 6 bases and J lost 2 bases. CDR3 loop: CASRSNGLAGPYEQYF. The CDR3 DNA is TGTGCCAGCAGGAGCAACGGACTAGCGGGGCCCTACGAGCAGTACTTC.

There are many counts of this clonotype. The rearrangement uses TRBV29-1 and TRBJ1-5; TRBD1 might be the D (6 bases). Germline CDR1 SQVTM, CDR2 ANQGSEA. V lost 4 bases to trimming and J lost 2 bases, with 9 bases between them. The CDR3 loop spans 13 amino acids. CDR3 coding DNA: TGCAGCGTTGCCAGGGGAGGCAATCAGCCCCAGCATTTT. Translating it yields CSVARGGNQPQHF.

This sequence joins TRBV7-9 and TRBJ2-7; 8 bases are shared with TRBD2. V was clipped by 2 bases and J by 6 bases; unmatched bases: 3. The length of the CDR3 is 13 residues. The germline V gene encodes CDR1 SEHNR and CDR2 FQNEAQ (reference sequence). Here the CDR3 DNA reads TGTGCCAGCAGCTTATTAGCGGGGCGCGAGCAGTACTTC. This sequence encodes CASSLLAGREQYF. Supplemented by reference TRBV7-9 and TRBJ2-7, the full variable domain reads DTGVSQNPRHKITKRGQNVTFRCDPISEHNRLYWYRQTLGQGPEFLTYFQNEAQLEKSRLLSDRFSAERPKGSFSTLEIQRTEQGDSAMYLCASSLLAGREQYFGPGTRLTVT.

This clonotype was detected only a few times. The genes are TRBV28 and TRBJ2-3, with 7 bases fitting TRBD2. Unmatched junction bases numbered 9, after V lost 10 bases and J lost 2 bases. This CDR3 has 14 residues. Germline CDR1 MDHEN, CDR2 SYDVKM. CDR3 in DNA: TGTGCCACCTTCGGAGCGGGGCCCACAGATACGCAGTATTTT. Amino acids: CATFGAGPTDTQYF.

The J gene is TRBJ2-1, the V gene TRBV7-9; no reliable D call. CDR3 size: 14 residues. Between the trimmed V and J ends, which lost 5 bases and 0 bases, there was a span of 8 bases. Germline loops: CDR1 SEHNR, CDR2 FQNEAQ (reference sequence). The DNA of the CDR3 is TGTGCCAGCAGCCCACCCATCTCCTACAATGAGCAGTTCTTC. As protein: CASSPPISYNEQFF.

This clonotype was recorded many times. This chain uses TRBV6-2 or TRBV6-3 with TRBJ1-5, with TRBD1 matching over 7 bases. CDR1 is MNHEY and CDR2 is SVGEGT in the germline V gene. The length of the CDR3 is 16 residues. The V and J ends lost 4 bases and 3 bases, in that order; junction bases with no gene match: 9. The CDR3 is CASSSHRQGNNQPQHF. For the CDR3, the DNA is TGTGCCAGCAGTTCCCACAGACAGGGTAACAATCAGCCCCAGCATTTT.

The chain combines TRBV20-1 with TRBJ1-2; D remains unclear. This CDR3 contains 8 residues. Per the germline V gene, CDR1 is DFQATT and CDR2 is SNEGSKA (reference sequence). The CDR3 reads CRDYGYTF. DNA for the CDR3: TGCAGGGACTATGGCTACACCTTC.

The table lists this clonotype with a few counts. The chain links TRBV4-3 to TRBJ1-2, with 7 nucleotides matching TRBD1. The junction had 3 bases not matched to a gene; V was cut back by 0 bases and J by 2 bases. CDR1 and CDR2 (germline): LGHNA, YSLEER. This CDR3 region has 15 residues. The CDR3 protein is CASSQEPQGNYGYTF. CDR3 nucleotides: TGCGCCAGCAGCCAAGAACCACAGGGGAACTATGGCTACACCTTC.

This clonotype appeared a few times. This sequence joins TRBV20-1 and TRBJ1-5; D unresolved. The CDR3 consists of 15 residues. Germline V gives CDR1 DFQATT, CDR2 SNEGSKA (reference sequence). Trimming cost V 3 bases and J 2 bases, with 14 bases left between them. Here the CDR3 reads CSASVPIGGNQPQHF. CDR3 coding DNA: TGCAGTGCTAGTGTGCCTATCGGTGGCAATCAGCCCCAGCATTTT.

V is TRBV7-9 and J is TRBJ1-1; D might be TRBD1 (6 bases). The CDR3 runs 14 residues. The V and J ends lost 5 bases and 1 base respectively, with 11 bases between them. Germline lookup yields CDR1 SEHNR and CDR2 FQNEAQ (reference sequence). The DNA of the CDR3 is TGTGCCAGCAGCCGCGGGACAACGAACACTGAAGCTTTCTTT. This translates into CASSRGTTNTEAFF.

This chain joins TRBV20-1 and TRBJ2-7; the match to TRBD2 covers 10 bases. The CDR3 has 15 amino acids. CDR1 is DFQATT, CDR2 SNEGSKA, per germline (reference sequence). The junction had 5 bases not matched to a gene; V was cut back by 0 bases and J by 3 bases. The CDR3 DNA is TGCAGTGCTAGAGATTTTAGCGGGAGGCTCTACGAGCAGTACTTC. This codes for CSARDFSGRLYEQYF.

About this clonotype itself: This sequence may be a read error, since a much larger clone differs from it by one base. CDR3 nucleotides: TGTGCCAGCAGCTTAGCGGTGGGGTCTGGAAACTCCATATATTTT. As protein: CASSLAVGSGNSIYF. This chain uses TRBV7-2 with TRBJ1-3; D not certain. CDR3 length: 15 amino acids. Germline assignment: CDR1 SGHTA and CDR2 FQGNSA.

This clonotype turned up a few times. The genes are TRBV4-1 and TRBJ2-1; the D gene could be TRBD1 or TRBD2 (6 bases each). CDR1 MGHRA and CDR2 YSYEKL come from the germline V gene. CDR3 length: 16 amino acids. Trimming shortened V by 0 bases and J by 3 bases, and 12 bases separated the two germline ends. The CDR3 is CASSQDPGALYNEQFF. CDR3 nucleotides: TGCGCCAGCAGCCAAGATCCGGGGGCCCTCTACAATGAGCAGTTCTTC.

This clonotype occurred a few times. The chain employs TRBV29-1 and TRBJ1-2; D is unresolved. Germline V gene lookup returns CDR1 SQVTM and CDR2 ANQGSEA. The V end lost 1 base, the J end lost 2 bases, and 8 bases lay between the germline ends. This CDR3 is built from 13 residues. The CDR3 spells CSVEVTENYGYTF. In DNA form, the CDR3 reads TGCAGCGTTGAAGTGACCGAGAACTATGGCTACACCTTC.